One and the same sample provided the 23 T cell receptor beta chains below, sequenced in a study. Tregs were sorted as CD4+CD25+CD127-/low cells. A single record per CDR3 protein comes from TCRdb applying MiXCR to the 5' RACE reads. The data show approximately 11,000 distinct CDR3 sequences, roughly a quarter seen once. The sequenced sample was Tregs sorted from a lymph node. These receptors originate from a female donor with breast cancer.

By sample share, this clonotype is medium-sized. The chain uses TRBV29-1 and TRBJ2-2; the D is unclear. There are 11 residues in the CDR3. Trimming left V 8 bases short and J 6 bases short, with 10 bases between. Germline-derived CDR1 and CDR2 are SQVTM and ANQGSEA. As DNA, the CDR3 is TGCAGCTCGGTCTCCGCCGGGGAGCTGTTTTTT. Translation gives CSSVSAGELFF.

There are a few counts of this clonotype. Since a much larger clone is just one base distant, this may be a read error. V and J are TRBV5-1 and TRBJ1-1, with D uncertain. Trimming pared 4 bases from V and 4 bases from J, leaving 14 bases between. Per the germline V gene, CDR1 is SGHRS and CDR2 is YFSETQ. The CDR3 loop spans 14 amino acids. The CDR3 loop reads CASSGGVGSTEAFF. The CDR3 bases are TGCGCCAGCAGCGGTGGAGTAGGGAGCACTGAAGCTTTCTTT.

This clonotype was picked up one time. V gene TRBV6-5 combines with J gene TRBJ2-7; weak D call: TRBD1 (6 bases). The germline gives CDR1 MNHEY, CDR2 SVGAGI. V was pared by 7 bases and J by 2 bases, with 12 bases between. CDR3 length equals 13 residues. The CDR3, as DNA: TGTGCCAGCAAACAGGGTGATACCTACGAGCAGTACTTC. This sequence encodes CASKQGDTYEQYF.

This chain connects TRBV28 to TRBJ2-5; 9 bases align to TRBD2. Germline loops: CDR1 MDHEN, CDR2 SYDVKM. The junction had 7 bases not matched to a gene; V was cut back by 1 base and J by 1 base. The CDR3 extends over 17 amino acids. CDR3: CASSLLVPSGAQETQYF. The CDR3 nucleotides read TGTGCCAGCAGTTTATTAGTCCCTAGCGGGGCCCAAGAGACCCAGTACTTC.

This clonotype was detected many times. The V gene is TRBV7-3, the J gene TRBJ2-3; tentatively, D is TRBD1 (5 bases). Germline CDR1 reads SGHTA; CDR2 reads FQGTGA. This CDR3 region has 15 residues. Between the trimmed V and J ends, which lost 3 bases and 0 bases, there was a span of 10 bases. CDR3 sequence (DNA): TGTGCCAGCAGCTTCACAGGAGTCAGCACAGATACGCAGTATTTT. This sequence encodes CASSFTGVSTDTQYF.

This clonotype has at least ten counts. The chain carries TRBV5-4 and TRBJ2-7, with 8 bases fitting TRBD2. Germline V CDR1 and CDR2: SGHNT, YYREEE (reference sequence). The V segment lost 3 bases and the J segment 7 bases; nucleotides outside the gene matches: 6. This CDR3 region has 13 residues. CDR3 coding DNA: TGTGCCAGCAGCTCCCCCCCGGGGGGGGAGCAGTACTTC. Encoded protein: CASSSPPGGEQYF.

This clonotype is medium-sized in the sample. The chain joins TRBV7-2 to TRBJ1-1; maybe TRBD1 (5 bases). The germline gives CDR1 SGHTA, CDR2 FQGNSA. The V end was cut by 1 base, the J end by 0 bases, with 6 bases between. The CDR3 extends over 14 amino acids. CDR3 bases: TGTGCCAGCAGCTTAGGACAGTTGAACACTGAAGCTTTCTTT. This encodes CASSLGQLNTEAFF.

Within the sample, this clonotype is medium-sized (0.01 to 0.1%). The rearrangement uses TRBV6-6 and TRBJ1-3; 8 nucleotides align to TRBD1. The V and J ends lost 6 bases and 8 bases, in that order; junction bases with no gene match: 18. Germline V gene sequence: CDR1 MNHNY, CDR2 SVGAGI (reference sequence). The CDR3 runs to 17 residues. The CDR3 DNA follows: TGTGCCAGCAGCTATCTGAACGGACAGGGAAAGGGAGACACCATATATTTT. Translation gives CASSYLNGQGKGDTIYF.

This clonotype was observed many times. The gene calls are TRBV15 and TRBJ2-7, with D possibly called TRBD1 or TRBD2 (6 bases each). The CDR3 is 14 amino acids. The V end was cut by 0 bases, the J end by 5 bases, with 11 bases between. Germline V CDR1 and CDR2: LNHNV, YYDKDF (reference sequence). CDR3 sequence (DNA): TGTGCCACCAGCAGAGAAGGGGGGCTCGACGAGCAGTACTTC. Amino acid sequence: CATSREGGLDEQYF.

This clonotype was detected once. CDR3 nucleotides: TGTGCCATCAGTGGAGACCTTGTTTTTTACAAGCAGTACTTC. The encoded protein is CAISGDLVFYKQYF. This chain connects TRBV10-3 to TRBJ2-7; the D is unclear. Germline CDR1 is ENHRY and CDR2 is SYGVKD. V was shortened by 4 bases and J by 8 bases, with 18 bases between the two germline ends. CDR3 length: 14 residues.

This clonotype was seen a few times. The chain uses TRBV12-3 or TRBV12-4 and TRBJ1-6; the match to TRBD1 covers 9 bases. Unmatched junction bases numbered 5, after V lost 5 bases and J lost 9 bases. The CDR3 loop spans 14 amino acids. The CDR3 sequence: CASSTGQGSSPLHF. CDR3 in DNA: TGTGCCAGCAGTACGGGACAGGGATCTTCACCCCTCCACTTT.

This clonotype is medium-sized. CDR3 nucleotides: TGCAGTGCAGTTTTCCTTGGCGGGAGTGACGATGAGCAGTTCTTC. Translation gives CSAVFLGGSDDEQFF. The rearrangement uses TRBV20-1 and TRBJ2-1; 7 nucleotides agree with TRBD2. The CDR3 sequence is 15 residues long. Germline values: CDR1 DFQATT, CDR2 SNEGSKA (reference sequence). The V gene end was trimmed by 6 bases and the J gene end by 8 bases; junction bases not matched to a gene: 16.

This clonotype was seen repeatedly, ten times or more. V is TRBV7-9 and J is TRBJ2-1; 10 bases are shared with TRBD2. This CDR3 has 19 residues. The germline CDR1 and CDR2 sequences are SEHNR and FQNEAQ (reference sequence). With 1 base clipped from V and 1 base from J, the junction kept 10 bases outside the gene matches. CDR3 protein: CASSLVGLAGDLSYNEQFF. The DNA for the CDR3 is TGTGCCAGCAGCTTAGTAGGCCTAGCGGGAGATCTTTCCTACAATGAGCAGTTCTTC.

This chain uses TRBV9 with TRBJ1-3, with D perhaps matching TRBD1 (6 bases). The CDR3 totals 15 residues. V lost 6 bases and J lost 0, with 13 bases in between. CDR1 SGDLS and CDR2 YYNGEE come from the germline V gene. The chain's CDR3 is CASTSGTLSGNTIYF. The CDR3 DNA reads as TGTGCCAGCACCTCGGGGACACTCTCTGGAAACACCATATATTTT.

This clonotype is classed as medium-sized. V is TRBV5-1 and J is TRBJ2-1; D unresolved. The germline V gene has CDR1 SGHRS and CDR2 YFSETQ. This CDR3 region has 15 residues. The V and J ends lost 0 bases and 0 bases respectively, with 7 bases between them. The CDR3 sequence: CASSLEAPSYNEQFF. DNA of the CDR3: TGCGCCAGCAGCTTGGAAGCGCCCTCCTACAATGAGCAGTTCTTC. Together with reference TRBV5-1 and TRBJ2-1, the CDR3 gives the full variable domain: KAGVTQTPRYLIKTRGQQVTLSCSPISGHRSVSWYQQTPGQGLQFLFEYFSETQRNKGNFPGRFSGRQFSNSRSEMNVSTLELGDSALYLCASSLEAPSYNEQFFGPGTRLTVL.

As regards this clonotype: One end of the junction does not line up with germline, which may come from a read error. The CDR3 reads CSARDLAGSQLQHF. The CDR3 DNA sequence: TGCAGTGCTAGAGATCTCGCGGGTTCTCAGCTCCAGCATTTT. The chain links TRBV20-1 to TRBJ1-5; D ambiguous. The CDR3 runs 14 residues. Germline V lookup: CDR1 DFQATT, CDR2 SNEGSKA (reference sequence).

This clonotype was observed a few times. The rearrangement joins TRBV7-2 to TRBJ1-5; TRBD1 matches 7 bases. Germline assignment: CDR1 SGHTA and CDR2 FQGNSA. The CDR3 length is 14 residues. V dropped 5 bases and J dropped 2; count of bases not matched to a gene: 3. The chain's CDR3 is CASSKTGGNQPQHF. The CDR3, as DNA: TGTGCCAGCAGCAAAACAGGGGGCAATCAGCCCCAGCATTTT.

Comment on this clonotype: A read error may produce the germline difference seen at one junction end. The chain couples TRBV3-1 to TRBJ1-5, with a tentative D call TRBD1 (5 bases). CDR1 and CDR2 (germline): LGHDT, YNNKEL (reference sequence). The CDR3 is 13 residues long. Here the CDR3 reads CASSQAGLNPRHF. The CDR3 DNA sequence: TGTGCCAGCAGCCAAGCAGGGTTAAATCCCCGGCATTTT.

This clonotype was counted many times. CDR3 in amino acids: CSARGLAAYEQYF. In DNA, the CDR3 is TGCAGTGCTAGGGGGCTAGCGGCCTACGAGCAGTACTTC. This chain links TRBV20-1 with TRBJ2-7; TRBD2 aligns across 7 bases. The CDR3 length is 13 residues. V lost 3 bases to trimming and J lost 2 bases; unmatched junction nucleotides: 4. Germline CDR1 is DFQATT and CDR2 is SNEGSKA (reference sequence).

The rearrangement uses TRBV20-1 and TRBJ1-5; 11 bases line up with TRBD1. The CDR3 covers 14 residues. V lost 3 bases, J lost 7 bases, and 5 bases stayed unmatched. Germline CDR1 and CDR2: DFQATT and SNEGSKA (reference sequence). The CDR3 DNA reads as TGCAGTGCTAGTCGGGACAGGGGGGACCAGCCCCAGCATTTT. Protein: CSASRDRGDQPQHF.

Concerning this clonotype: Possible read error: a much larger clone is one base away. This chain links TRBV11-2 with TRBJ2-3; tentatively, D is TRBD1 (6 bases). The CDR3 length is 14 residues. CDR1 is SGHAT, CDR2 FQNNGV, per germline. The ends were cut back, 5 bases at V and 2 bases at J, with 11 bases in the middle. As DNA, the CDR3 is TGTGCCAGCAGCCCCAGGGGTAACACAGATACGCAGTATTTT. This sequence encodes CASSPRGNTDTQYF.

On this clonotype itself: A read error is possible here, since a much larger clone lies one base away. This chain joins TRBV6-6 and TRBJ1-1, with 7 bases that match TRBD1. The junction had 2 bases not matched to a gene; V was cut back by 2 bases and J by 8 bases. This CDR3 has 12 residues. The germline CDR1 and CDR2 sequences are MNHNY and SVGAGI (reference sequence). DNA for the CDR3: TGTGCCAGCAGTTACAGGGGGCGGGAAGCTTTCTTT. Residues: CASSYRGREAFF.

At least ten counts were recorded for this clonotype. The V gene is TRBV7-3, the J gene TRBJ2-1; D is ambiguous. V was shortened by 1 base and J by 7 bases, with 8 bases between the two germline ends. The CDR3 has 13 residues. Germline CDR1 SGHTA, CDR2 FQGTGA. CDR3 sequence reads: CASSLMSGNEQFF. Here the CDR3 DNA reads TGTGCCAGCAGCTTAATGTCCGGAAATGAGCAGTTCTTC.